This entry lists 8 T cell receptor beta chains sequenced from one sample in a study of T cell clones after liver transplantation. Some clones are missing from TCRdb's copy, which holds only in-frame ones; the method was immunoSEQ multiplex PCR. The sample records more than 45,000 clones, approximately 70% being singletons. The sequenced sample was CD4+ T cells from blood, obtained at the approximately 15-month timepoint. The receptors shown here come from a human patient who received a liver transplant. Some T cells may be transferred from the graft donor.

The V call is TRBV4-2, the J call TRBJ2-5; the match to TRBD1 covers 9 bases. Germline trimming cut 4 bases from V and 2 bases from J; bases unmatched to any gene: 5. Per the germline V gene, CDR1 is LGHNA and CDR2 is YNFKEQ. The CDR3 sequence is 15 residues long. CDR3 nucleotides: TGTGCCAGCAGCCGACCGACAGGGGGGCAAGAGACCCAGTACTTC. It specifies CASSRPTGGQETQYF.

The CDR3 reads CASSQVRGPSTDTQYF. In nucleotides, the CDR3 is TGTGCCAGCAGCCAGGTCAGAGGGCCCAGCACAGATACGCAGTATTTT. V is TRBV5-4 and J is TRBJ2-3; possible D gene TRBD2, 5 bases. The ends were cut back, 4 bases at V and 0 bases at J, with 15 bases in the middle. Per the germline V gene, CDR1 is SGHNT and CDR2 is YYREEE (reference sequence). The length of the CDR3 is 16 residues.

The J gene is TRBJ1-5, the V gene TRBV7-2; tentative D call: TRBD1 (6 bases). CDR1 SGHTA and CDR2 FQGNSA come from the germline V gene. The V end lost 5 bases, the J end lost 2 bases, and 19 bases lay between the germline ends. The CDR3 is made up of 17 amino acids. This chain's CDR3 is CASSPGGGRSGNQPQHF. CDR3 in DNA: TGTGCCAGCAGCCCAGGAGGGGGGCGTTCGGGCAATCAGCCCCAGCATTTT.

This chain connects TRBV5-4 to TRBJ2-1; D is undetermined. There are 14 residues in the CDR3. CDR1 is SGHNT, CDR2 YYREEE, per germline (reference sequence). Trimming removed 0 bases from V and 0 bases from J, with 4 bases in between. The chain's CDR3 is CASSLDSSYNEQFF. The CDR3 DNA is TGTGCCAGCAGCTTGGACAGCTCCTACAATGAGCAGTTCTTC.

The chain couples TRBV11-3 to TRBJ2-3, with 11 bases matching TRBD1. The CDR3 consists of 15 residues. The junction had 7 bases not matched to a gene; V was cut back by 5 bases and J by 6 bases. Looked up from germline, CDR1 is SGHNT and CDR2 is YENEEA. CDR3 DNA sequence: TGTGCCAGCAGCGTGGGACAGGGGGTGTCTGATACGCAGTATTTT. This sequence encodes CASSVGQGVSDTQYF.

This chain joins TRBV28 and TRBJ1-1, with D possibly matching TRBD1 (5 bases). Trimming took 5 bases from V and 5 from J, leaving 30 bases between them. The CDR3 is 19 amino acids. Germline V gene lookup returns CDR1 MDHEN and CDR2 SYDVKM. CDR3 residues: CASSPGGTGRGNLGTEAFF. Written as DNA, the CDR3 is TGTGCCAGCAGTCCCGGGGGAACTGGACGGGGTAATTTGGGGACTGAAGCTTTCTTT.

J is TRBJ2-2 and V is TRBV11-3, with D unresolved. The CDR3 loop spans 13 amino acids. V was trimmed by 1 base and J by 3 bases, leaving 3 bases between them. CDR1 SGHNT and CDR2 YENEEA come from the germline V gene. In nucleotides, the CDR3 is TGTGCCAGCAGCTTAGTATACACCGGGGAGCTGTTTTTT. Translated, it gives CASSLVYTGELFF.

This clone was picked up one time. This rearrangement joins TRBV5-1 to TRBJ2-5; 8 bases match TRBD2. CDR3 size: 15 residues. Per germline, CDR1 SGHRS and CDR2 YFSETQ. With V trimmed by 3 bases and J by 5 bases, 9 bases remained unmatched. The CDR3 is CASSSGLAIGETQYF. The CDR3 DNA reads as TGCGCCAGCAGCTCCGGACTAGCTATCGGCGAGACCCAGTACTTC.